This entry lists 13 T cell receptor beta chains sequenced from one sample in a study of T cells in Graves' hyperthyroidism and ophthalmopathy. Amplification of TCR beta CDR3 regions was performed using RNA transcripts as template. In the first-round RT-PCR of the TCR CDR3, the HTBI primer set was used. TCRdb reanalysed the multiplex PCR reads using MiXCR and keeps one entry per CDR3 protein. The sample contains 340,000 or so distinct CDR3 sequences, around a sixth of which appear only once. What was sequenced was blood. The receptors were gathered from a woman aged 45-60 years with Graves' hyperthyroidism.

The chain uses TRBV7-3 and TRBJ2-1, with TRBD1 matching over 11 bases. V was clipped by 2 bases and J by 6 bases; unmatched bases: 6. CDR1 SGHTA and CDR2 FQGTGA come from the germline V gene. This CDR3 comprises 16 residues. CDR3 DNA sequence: TGTGCCAGCAGCTTATCCAGGGACAGGGGGACCAATGAGCAGTTCTTC. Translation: CASSLSRDRGTNEQFF.

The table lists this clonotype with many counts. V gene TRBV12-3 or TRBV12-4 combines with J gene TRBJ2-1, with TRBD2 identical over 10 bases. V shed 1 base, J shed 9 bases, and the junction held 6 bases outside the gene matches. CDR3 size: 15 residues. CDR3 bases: TGTGCCAGCAGTTTAGGAGCGGGAGGGAAGGTTGAGCAGTTCTTC. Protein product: CASSLGAGGKVEQFF.

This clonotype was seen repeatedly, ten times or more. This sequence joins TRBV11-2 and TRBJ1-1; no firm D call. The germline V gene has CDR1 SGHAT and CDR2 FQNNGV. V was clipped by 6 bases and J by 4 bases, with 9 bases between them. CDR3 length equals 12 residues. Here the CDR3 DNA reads TGTGCCAGCAGTCTGACGGGCACTGAAGCTTTCTTT. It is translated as CASSLTGTEAFF.

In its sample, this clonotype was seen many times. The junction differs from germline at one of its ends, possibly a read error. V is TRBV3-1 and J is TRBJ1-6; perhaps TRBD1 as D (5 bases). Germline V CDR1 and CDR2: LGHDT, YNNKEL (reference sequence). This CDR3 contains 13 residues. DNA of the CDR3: TGTGCCAGCAGCCAAGAGGGGGGTGGAGCCTCCACTTTT. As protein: CASSQEGGGASTF.

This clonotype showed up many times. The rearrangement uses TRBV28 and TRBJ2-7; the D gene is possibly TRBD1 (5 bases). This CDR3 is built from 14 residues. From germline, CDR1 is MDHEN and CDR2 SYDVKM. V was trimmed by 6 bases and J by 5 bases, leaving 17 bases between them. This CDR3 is CASSLGQGSHEQYF. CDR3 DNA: TGTGCCAGCAGCCTGGGGCAGGGTAGCCACGAGCAGTACTTC.

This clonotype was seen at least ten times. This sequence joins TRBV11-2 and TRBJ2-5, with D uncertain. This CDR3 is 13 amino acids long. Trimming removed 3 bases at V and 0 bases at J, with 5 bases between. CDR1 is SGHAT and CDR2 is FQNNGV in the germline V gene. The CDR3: CASSFGDQETQYF. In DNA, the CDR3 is TGTGCCAGCAGCTTTGGGGACCAAGAGACCCAGTACTTC.

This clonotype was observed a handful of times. The CDR3 is CAINEGRGKGEQFF. Here the CDR3 DNA reads TGTGCCATCAACGAGGGCCGGGGGAAGGGTGAGCAGTTCTTC. The V call is TRBV10-3, the J call TRBJ2-1; D is perhaps TRBD2 (6 bases). Germline V CDR1 and CDR2: ENHRY, SYGVKD. The CDR3 extends over 14 amino acids. Trimming stripped 7 bases from V and 9 bases from J, with 19 bases between.

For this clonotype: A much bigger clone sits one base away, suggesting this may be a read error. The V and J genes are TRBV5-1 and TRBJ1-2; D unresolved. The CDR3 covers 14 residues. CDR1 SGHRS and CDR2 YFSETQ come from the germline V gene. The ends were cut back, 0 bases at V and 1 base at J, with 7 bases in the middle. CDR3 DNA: TGCGCCAGCAGCTTGGGTAGCGGTAACTATGGCTACACCTTC. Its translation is CASSLGSGNYGYTF.

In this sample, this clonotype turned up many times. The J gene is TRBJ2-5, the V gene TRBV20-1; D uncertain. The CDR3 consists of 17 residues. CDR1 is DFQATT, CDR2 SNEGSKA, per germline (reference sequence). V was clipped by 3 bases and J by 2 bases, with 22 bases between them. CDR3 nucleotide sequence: TGCAGTGCTAGCAAGAGCGCAAGAAACAGAGCTCAAGAGACCCAGTACTTC. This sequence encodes CSASKSARNRAQETQYF.

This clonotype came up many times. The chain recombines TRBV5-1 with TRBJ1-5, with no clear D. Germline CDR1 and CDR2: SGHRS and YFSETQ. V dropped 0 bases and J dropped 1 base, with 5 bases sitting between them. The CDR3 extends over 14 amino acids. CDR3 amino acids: CASSLGESNQPQHF. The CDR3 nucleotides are TGCGCCAGCAGCTTGGGGGAAAGCAATCAGCCCCAGCATTTT.

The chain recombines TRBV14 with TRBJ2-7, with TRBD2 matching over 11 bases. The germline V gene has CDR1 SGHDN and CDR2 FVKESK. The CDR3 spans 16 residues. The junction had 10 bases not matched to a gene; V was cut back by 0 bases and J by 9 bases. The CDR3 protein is CASSQDGVAGGPRQYF. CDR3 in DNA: TGTGCCAGCAGCCAAGATGGAGTAGCGGGAGGGCCTCGGCAGTACTTC.

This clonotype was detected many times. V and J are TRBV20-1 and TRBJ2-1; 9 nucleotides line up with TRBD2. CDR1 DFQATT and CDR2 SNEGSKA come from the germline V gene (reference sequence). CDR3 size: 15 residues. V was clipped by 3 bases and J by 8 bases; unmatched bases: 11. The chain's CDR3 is CSASPGTSLGDEQFF. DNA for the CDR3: TGCAGTGCTAGTCCCGGGACTAGCCTCGGGGATGAGCAGTTCTTC.

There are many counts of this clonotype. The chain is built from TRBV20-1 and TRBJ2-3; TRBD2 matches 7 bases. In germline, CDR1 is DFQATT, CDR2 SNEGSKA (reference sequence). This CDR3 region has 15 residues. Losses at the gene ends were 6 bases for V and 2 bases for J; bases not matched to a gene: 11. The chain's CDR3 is CSAGRGADNTDTQYF. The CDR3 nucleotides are TGCAGTGCAGGGAGGGGAGCGGATAACACAGATACGCAGTATTTT.